This T cell receptor beta chain derives from a study of blood T cell repertoires in COVID-19. This CDR3 is 18 amino acids long. TCRdb's copy holds only in-frame clones and misses some; the assay was immunoSEQ multiplex PCR. The sample holds 210,000 or so clones, about 90% seen once. The gene calls are TRBV21-1 and TRBJ1-5; the table gives TRBD1 as D, unverified against the DNA. TRBV21-1 is a known pseudogene. The material sequenced was PBMCs or T cells enriched from blood (not recorded which). The sequence was collected from a man younger than 45 who had recovered from COVID-19. The CDR3 DNA is TGTGCCAGCAGCTGCCGGGACAGGGGTTTATTTAGCAATCAGCCCCAGCATTTT. Its translation is CASSCRDRGLFSNQPQHF.